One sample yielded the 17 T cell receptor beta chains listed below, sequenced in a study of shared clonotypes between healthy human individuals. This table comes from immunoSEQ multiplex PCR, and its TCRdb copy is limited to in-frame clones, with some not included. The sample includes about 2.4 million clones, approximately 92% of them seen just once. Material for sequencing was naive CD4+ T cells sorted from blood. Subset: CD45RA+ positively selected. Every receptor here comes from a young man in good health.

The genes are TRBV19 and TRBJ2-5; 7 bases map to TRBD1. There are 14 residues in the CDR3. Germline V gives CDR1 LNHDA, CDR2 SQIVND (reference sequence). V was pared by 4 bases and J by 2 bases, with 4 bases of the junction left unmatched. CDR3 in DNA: TGTGCCAGTAGTACCTGGACAGGACAAGAGACCCAGTACTTC. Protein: CASSTWTGQETQYF.

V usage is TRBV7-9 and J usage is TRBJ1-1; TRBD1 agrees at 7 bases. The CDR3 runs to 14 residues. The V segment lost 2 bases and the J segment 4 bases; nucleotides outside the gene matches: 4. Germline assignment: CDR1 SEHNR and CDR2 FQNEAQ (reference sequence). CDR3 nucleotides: TGTGCCAGCAGCTTAATGGCAGGGGGCACTGAAGCTTTCTTT. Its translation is CASSLMAGGTEAFF.

CDR3: CASSLSVQGNYGYTF. The CDR3 DNA is TGTGCCAGCAGCTTAAGCGTTCAGGGAAACTATGGCTACACCTTC. The chain recombines TRBV7-8 with TRBJ1-2, with a tentative D call TRBD1 (5 bases). V was clipped by 2 bases and J by 2 bases, with 12 bases between them. Germline V gene lookup returns CDR1 SGHVS and CDR2 FQNEAQ. CDR3 length: 15 amino acids.

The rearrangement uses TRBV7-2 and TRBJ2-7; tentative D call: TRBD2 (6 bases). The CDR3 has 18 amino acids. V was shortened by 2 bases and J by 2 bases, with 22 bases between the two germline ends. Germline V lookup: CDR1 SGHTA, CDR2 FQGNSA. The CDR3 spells CASSLLGLAIDFPYEQYF. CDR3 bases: TGTGCCAGCAGCTTATTAGGTCTAGCGATAGATTTTCCCTACGAGCAGTACTTC. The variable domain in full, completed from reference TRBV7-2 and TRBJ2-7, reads GAGVSQSPSNKVTEKGKDVELRCDPISGHTALYWYRQSLGQGLEFLIYFQGNSAPDKSGLPSDRFSAERTGGSVSTLTIQRTQQEDSAVYLCASSLLGLAIDFPYEQYFGPGTRLTVT.

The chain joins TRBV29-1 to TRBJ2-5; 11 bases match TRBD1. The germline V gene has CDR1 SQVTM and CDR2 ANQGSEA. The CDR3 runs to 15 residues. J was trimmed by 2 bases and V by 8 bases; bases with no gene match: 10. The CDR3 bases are TGCAGCTATGGGACAGGGGGAGCGACTCAAGAGACCCAGTACTTC. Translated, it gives CSYGTGGATQETQYF.

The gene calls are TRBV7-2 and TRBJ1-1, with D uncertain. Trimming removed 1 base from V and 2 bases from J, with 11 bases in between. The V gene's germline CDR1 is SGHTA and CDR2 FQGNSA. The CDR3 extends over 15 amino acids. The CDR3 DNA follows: TGTGCCAGCAGCTTAGTTTCCAACAGTAACACTGAAGCTTTCTTT. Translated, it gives CASSLVSNSNTEAFF.

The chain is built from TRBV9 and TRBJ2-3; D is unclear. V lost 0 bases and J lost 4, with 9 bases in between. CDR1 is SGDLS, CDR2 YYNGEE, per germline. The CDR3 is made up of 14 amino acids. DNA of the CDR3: TGTGCCAGCAGCGTAGGGCCGGCGGCAGATACGCAGTATTTT. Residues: CASSVGPAADTQYF.

The CDR3 reads CASSPLGGSSYNEQFF. Here the CDR3 DNA reads TGTGCCAGCAGCCCCCTTGGCGGGAGCTCCTACAATGAGCAGTTCTTC. The rearrangement joins TRBV7-6 to TRBJ2-1; 7 positions agree with TRBD2. Losses at the gene ends were 5 bases for V and 0 bases for J; bases not matched to a gene: 7. Germline V gene data show CDR1 as SGHVS and CDR2 as FNYEAQ. The CDR3 length is 16 residues.

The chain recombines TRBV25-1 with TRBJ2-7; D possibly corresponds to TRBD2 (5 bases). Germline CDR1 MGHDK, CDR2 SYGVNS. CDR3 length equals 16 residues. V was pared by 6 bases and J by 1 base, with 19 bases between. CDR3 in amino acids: CASRDGNGQFSYEQYF. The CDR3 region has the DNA TGTGCCAGCAGGGACGGGAATGGGCAATTTTCCTACGAGCAGTACTTC.

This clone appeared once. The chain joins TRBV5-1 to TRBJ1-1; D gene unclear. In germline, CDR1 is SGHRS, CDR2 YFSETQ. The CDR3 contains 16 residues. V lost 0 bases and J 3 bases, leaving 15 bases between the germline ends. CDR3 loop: CASSLAVGFVDTEAFF. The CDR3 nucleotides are TGCGCCAGCAGCTTGGCCGTGGGGTTCGTCGACACTGAAGCTTTCTTT.

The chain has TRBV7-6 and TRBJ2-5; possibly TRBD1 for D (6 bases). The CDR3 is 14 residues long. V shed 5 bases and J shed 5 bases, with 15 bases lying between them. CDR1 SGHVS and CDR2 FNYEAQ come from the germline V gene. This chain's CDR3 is CASSPRTAGETQYF. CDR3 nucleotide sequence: TGTGCCAGCAGCCCGCGGACAGCCGGGGAGACCCAGTACTTC.

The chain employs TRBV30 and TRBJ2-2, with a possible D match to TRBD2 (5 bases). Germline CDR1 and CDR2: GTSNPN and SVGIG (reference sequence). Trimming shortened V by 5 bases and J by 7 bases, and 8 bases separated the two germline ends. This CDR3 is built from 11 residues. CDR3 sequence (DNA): TGTGCCTGGCGACGGGGCGGGGAGCTGTTTTTT. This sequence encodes CAWRRGGELFF. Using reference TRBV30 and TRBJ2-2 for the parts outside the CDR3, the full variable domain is SQTIHQWPATLVQPVGSPLSLECTVEGTSNPNLYWYRQAAGRGLQLLFYSVGIGQISSEVPQNLSASRPQDRQFILSSKKLLLSDSGFYLCAWRRGGELFFGEGSRLTVL.

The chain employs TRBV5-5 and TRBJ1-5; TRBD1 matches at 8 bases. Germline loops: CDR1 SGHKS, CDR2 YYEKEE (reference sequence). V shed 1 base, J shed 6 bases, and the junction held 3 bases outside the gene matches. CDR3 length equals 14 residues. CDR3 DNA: TGTGCCAGCAGCTTGACAGGGGGTCGTCAGCCCCAGCATTTT. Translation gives CASSLTGGRQPQHF.

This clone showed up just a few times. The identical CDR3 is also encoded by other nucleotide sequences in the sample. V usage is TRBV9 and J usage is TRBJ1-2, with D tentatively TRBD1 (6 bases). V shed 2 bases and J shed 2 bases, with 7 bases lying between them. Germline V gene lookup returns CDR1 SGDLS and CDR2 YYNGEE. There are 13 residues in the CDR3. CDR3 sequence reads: CASSVDRNYGYTF. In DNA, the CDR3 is TGTGCCAGCAGCGTCGACAGGAACTATGGCTACACCTTC.

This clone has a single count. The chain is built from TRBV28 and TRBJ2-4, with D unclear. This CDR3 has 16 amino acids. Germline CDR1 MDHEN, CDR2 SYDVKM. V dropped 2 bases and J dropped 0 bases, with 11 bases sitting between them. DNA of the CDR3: TGTGCCAGCAGTTTAGCCGGGTACGAAGCCAAAAACATTCAGTACTTC. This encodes CASSLAGYEAKNIQYF.

CDR3 region: CASSRSYTGELFF. The CDR3 DNA is TGTGCCAGCAGTCGATCGTACACCGGGGAGCTGTTTTTT. The V call is TRBV6-5, the J call TRBJ2-2; the D is unclear. V was shortened by 5 bases and J by 3 bases, with 7 bases between the two germline ends. This CDR3 region has 13 residues. Germline lookup yields CDR1 MNHEY and CDR2 SVGAGI.

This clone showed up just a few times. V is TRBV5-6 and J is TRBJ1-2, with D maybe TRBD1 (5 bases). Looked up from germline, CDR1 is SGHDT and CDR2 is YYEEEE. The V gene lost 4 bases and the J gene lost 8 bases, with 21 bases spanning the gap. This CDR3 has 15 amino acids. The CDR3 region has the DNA TGTGCCAGCAGCATCCACCAGGGTGTGATCTCGGGCTACACCTTC. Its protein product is CASSIHQGVISGYTF.